This TCR beta chain is from a study of blood T cell repertoires in COVID-19 (dated by TCRdb to 2020 to 2021). General notes on the study: Samples covering the acute and convalescent phases of COVID-19 were provided by collaborators in the United States, Italy and Spain. The sample metadata nearly always contained a de-identified subject ID, COVID-19 status, age in years and sex. The material from the prospective study consisted of cDNA or gDNA derived from T cells, B-cell-depleted T cells, or PBMCs. Samples were obtained from the ongoing ImmuneRACE study (first 160 participants) and from 1,254 subjects provided by 6 global collaborators. The dataset comprised deeply sampled blood TCRbeta repertoires from subjects exposed to, actively infected with, or recovered from COVID-19. The repertoires were released in a freely available public database meant as a resource for research on the immune response to SARS-CoV-2. Where available, HLA class I and class II types were taken from metadata supplied by the sample provider and were not determined by assay-based typing.

Collaborating institutions collected whole blood in K2EDTA tubes following their own protocols. For TCRbeta analysis, collaborators shipped samples in one of three forms: frozen whole blood, isolated PBMCs, or DNA extracted from either of those sample types. On this clone itself: Which antigen it targets is not known. Per-nucleotide qualities are absent, and no much larger clonotype sits a single base away.

The CDR3 holds 16 amino acids from the cysteine to the phenylalanine. CDR3 DNA is the only sequence kept; it has 48 bases, read in frame from the first base. The germline V gene provides CDR1 SGDLS and CDR2 YYNGEE. V sheds 0 bases and J sheds 0 bases, leaving 7 bases between their ends. On the study overall, not on this receptor specifically: Clinical and demographic metadata were provided uncurated, with the amount varying by source and participant.

The immunoSEQ Assay, a bias-controlled multiplex PCR, was used to amplify TCRbeta CDR3 regions from genomic DNA. Regarding the original processing steps: Within the assay, amplification of reference gene primers was used to estimate how many nucleated cells each sample contained. To quantify the absolute abundance of each unique TCRbeta CDR3 rearrangement, sequence reads were collapsed and filtered. Productive Simpson clonality was computed per sample as the square root of Simpson's diversity index over productive rearrangements. The immuneACCESS repertoire file appears here via TCRdb, limited to in-frame rearrangements. These files lack a portion of the clones; in checked studies, under half of the deficit traces to unresolved V genes, and the cause of the others is not known. The V and J calls and the clone size are those of that table, but D and trimming were determined from the DNA. The sample data list roughly 80,000 clones, and approximately 84% of these were observed just once. The leading ten clones occupy roughly 10% of the sample.

The V and J genes are TRBV9 and TRBJ2-6, with TRBD2 perhaps the D gene, on 6 matching bases. What was sequenced was peripheral blood. The sequence came from a human donor in a cohort sampled during active COVID-19. The CDR3 reads as follows: CASSVGGGSGANVLTF. The nucleotides read TGTGCCAGCAGCGTAGGGGGAGGCTCTGGGGCCAACGTCCTGACTTTC.